The 10 T cell receptor beta chains in this list originate from one sample, sequenced in a study of CD8 T cells in Susac syndrome. Reverse transcription of roughly 0.5 to 1 ug RNA was carried out with random hexamers. One entry per CDR3 protein results from TCRdb running MiXCR on the immunoSEQ multiplex PCR reads. The sample has about 190,000 distinct CDR3 sequences, over 90% seen once. Sequencing input: CD8+ T cells from PBMCs. Every receptor here comes from a human donor with Susac syndrome.

This clonotype appeared a few times. The chain recombines TRBV9 with TRBJ2-2, with D possibly being TRBD1 (6 bases). Germline V gene sequence: CDR1 SGDLS, CDR2 YYNGEE. V was cut by 3 bases and J by 4 bases, with 7 bases left in between. This CDR3 contains 13 residues. The CDR3 DNA is TGTGCCAGCAGCGGAGGGGGCACCGGGGAGCTGTTTTTT. It translates to CASSGGGTGELFF.

The genes are TRBV7-6 and TRBJ1-1, with D possibly matching TRBD1 (5 bases). The V end was cut by 5 bases, the J end by 4 bases, with 14 bases between. This CDR3 spans 14 amino acids. From germline, CDR1 is SGHVS and CDR2 FNYEAQ. The CDR3 sequence: CASSLGAEGTEAFF. The CDR3 nucleotides are TGTGCCAGCAGCCTAGGGGCAGAGGGCACTGAAGCTTTCTTT.

The J gene is TRBJ2-5, the V gene TRBV7-2; TRBD1 agrees at 7 bases. The germline gives CDR1 SGHTA, CDR2 FQGNSA. The CDR3 runs to 16 residues. V was pared by 1 base and J by 2 bases, with 7 bases of the junction left unmatched. CDR3 protein: CASSLVLRGQQETQYF. Here the CDR3 DNA reads TGTGCCAGCAGCTTAGTTTTACGGGGACAGCAAGAGACCCAGTACTTC.

V is TRBV7-9 and J is TRBJ2-1; D gene ambiguous. This CDR3 has 10 amino acids. The V gene lost 5 bases and the J gene lost 5 bases, with 1 base spanning the gap. Germline loops: CDR1 SEHNR, CDR2 FQNEAQ (reference sequence). The chain's CDR3 is CASSHNEQFF. Here the CDR3 DNA reads TGTGCCAGCAGCCACAATGAGCAGTTCTTC.

This rearrangement joins TRBV15 to TRBJ1-2; weak D call: TRBD1 (6 bases). The CDR3 covers 14 residues. CDR1 is LNHNV and CDR2 is YYDKDF in the germline V gene (reference sequence). Trimming left V 4 bases short and J 4 bases short, with 13 bases between. The CDR3 loop is CATSTDRTSYGYTF. CDR3 DNA: TGTGCCACCAGCACCGACAGGACATCCTATGGCTACACCTTC.

V usage is TRBV10-3 and J usage is TRBJ1-2, with D unresolved. Trimming removed 0 bases at V and 0 bases at J, with 8 bases between. CDR3 length equals 15 residues. Per the germline V gene, CDR1 is ENHRY and CDR2 is SYGVKD. CDR3 region: CAISESTEANYGYTF. CDR3 nucleotide sequence: TGTGCCATCAGTGAGTCTACAGAAGCTAACTATGGCTACACCTTC.

V gene TRBV9 combines with J gene TRBJ1-6; no clear D. Germline-derived CDR1 and CDR2 are SGDLS and YYNGEE. Trimming removed 0 bases from V and 9 bases from J, with 10 bases in between. The CDR3 is 14 residues long. As DNA, the CDR3 is TGTGCCAGCAGCGTAGCGGGTGTCGGTTCACCCCTCCACTTT. Protein sequence: CASSVAGVGSPLHF.

V and J are TRBV18 and TRBJ2-1; the match to TRBD2 covers 8 bases. The J segment lost 5 bases and the V segment lost 0 bases, leaving 6 bases of the junction unmatched. Germline loops: CDR1 KGHSH, CDR2 LQKENI. There are 16 residues in the CDR3. Written as DNA, the CDR3 is TGTGCCAGCTCACCACCGATCACTAGCGGCAACAATGAGCAGTTCTTC. It is translated as CASSPPITSGNNEQFF.

This clonotype was counted once. The chain couples TRBV6-1 to TRBJ2-5, with D perhaps matching TRBD2 (6 bases). This CDR3 has 16 residues. Between the trimmed V and J ends, which lost 6 bases and 0 bases, there was a span of 17 bases. Germline values: CDR1 MNHNS, CDR2 SASEGT. The CDR3 here is CASSDEGGRYQETQYF. The CDR3 DNA follows: TGTGCCAGCAGCGATGAGGGAGGAAGGTACCAAGAGACCCAGTACTTC.

This chain uses TRBV29-1 with TRBJ1-2; D unclear. Per germline, CDR1 SQVTM and CDR2 ANQGSEA. The V and J ends lost 0 bases and 4 bases respectively, with 12 bases between them. This CDR3 contains 14 residues. For the CDR3, the DNA is TGCAGCGTTGAAGATCTCCGAGTCGGCTATGGCTACACCTTC. Amino acids: CSVEDLRVGYGYTF.